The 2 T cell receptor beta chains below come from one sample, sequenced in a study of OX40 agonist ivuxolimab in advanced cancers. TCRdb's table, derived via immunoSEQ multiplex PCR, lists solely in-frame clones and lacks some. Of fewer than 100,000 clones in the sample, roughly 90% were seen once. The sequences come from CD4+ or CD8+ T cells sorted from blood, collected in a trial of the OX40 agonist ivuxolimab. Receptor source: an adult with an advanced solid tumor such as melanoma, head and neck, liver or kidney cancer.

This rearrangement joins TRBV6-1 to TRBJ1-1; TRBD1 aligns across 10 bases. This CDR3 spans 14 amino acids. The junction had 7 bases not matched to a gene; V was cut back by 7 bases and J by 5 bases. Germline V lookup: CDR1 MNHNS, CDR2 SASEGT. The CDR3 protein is CASMWTGGRTEAFF. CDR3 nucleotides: TGTGCCAGCATGTGGACAGGGGGAAGGACTGAAGCTTTCTTT.

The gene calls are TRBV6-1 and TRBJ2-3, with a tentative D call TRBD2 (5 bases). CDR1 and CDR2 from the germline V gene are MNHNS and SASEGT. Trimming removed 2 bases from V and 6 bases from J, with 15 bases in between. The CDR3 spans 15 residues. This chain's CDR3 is CASSELIGETDTQYF. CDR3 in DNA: TGTGCCAGCAGTGAATTAATTGGGGAGACCGATACGCAGTATTTT.